What follows are 22 T cell receptor beta chains derived from one specimen sequenced in a study of blood T cells in healthy people across ages. A second roughly 6 to 11 cycle PCR used barcoded and J-beta primers. Each CDR3 protein gets one entry after TCRdb re-called the 5' RACE reads with MiXCR. There are about 640,000 distinct CDR3 sequences in the sample; about 30% occur only once, and 15% to 17% lies in the top ten. The specimen sequenced was blood. All receptors derive from a woman aged 80 or over in good health.

The CDR3 DNA reads TGTGCCTGGAGTGTACGGGCCTACACAGATACGCAGTATTTT. Protein sequence: CAWSVRAYTDTQYF. This chain uses TRBV30 with TRBJ2-3, with D unresolved. CDR1 and CDR2 from the germline V gene are GTSNPN and SVGIG (reference sequence). CDR3 size: 14 residues. The V end was cut by 0 bases, the J end by 2 bases, with 9 bases between.

This clonotype was counted ten times or more. In DNA, the CDR3 is TGCAGCGTTGGGGACGGTGGCATGGGCTACACCTTC. Translated, it gives CSVGDGGMGYTF. The rearrangement links TRBV29-1 to TRBJ1-2, with D perhaps TRBD1 (5 bases). With 4 bases removed from V and 8 bases from J, the gap between germline ends came to 14 bases. The CDR3 spans 12 residues. From germline, CDR1 is SQVTM and CDR2 ANQGSEA.

This clonotype came up many times. The chain recombines TRBV2 with TRBJ2-3; weak D call: TRBD2 (5 bases). V lost 8 bases to trimming and J lost 2 bases, with 8 bases between them. The CDR3 totals 12 residues. The germline V gene has CDR1 SNHLY and CDR2 FYNNEI. The CDR3 sequence is CASGLVTDTQYF. DNA for the CDR3: TGTGCCAGCGGACTCGTCACAGATACGCAGTATTTT.

The chain links TRBV4-1 to TRBJ2-1; 16 bases fit TRBD2. The germline V gene encodes CDR1 MGHRA and CDR2 YSYEKL. The CDR3 loop spans 20 amino acids. Losses at the gene ends were 1 base for V and 1 base for J; bases not matched to a gene: 7. The CDR3 protein is CASSQAGGTSGRGSYNEQFF. As DNA, the CDR3 is TGCGCCAGCAGCCAAGCTGGAGGGACTAGCGGGAGGGGGTCCTACAATGAGCAGTTCTTC.

The sample holds many counts of this clonotype. The chain combines TRBV7-3 with TRBJ1-1; D is ambiguous. Deletions cut 1 base from V and 4 bases from J, with 10 bases between. The CDR3 length is 14 residues. The germline V gene encodes CDR1 SGHTA and CDR2 FQGTGA. This chain's CDR3 is CASSLIGQSTEAFF. The CDR3, as DNA: TGTGCCAGCAGCTTAATCGGTCAGTCCACTGAAGCTTTCTTT.

V and J are TRBV20-1 and TRBJ1-2; D is possibly TRBD1 (6 bases). There are 12 residues in the CDR3. CDR1 and CDR2 from the germline V gene are DFQATT and SNEGSKA (reference sequence). The ends were cut back, 3 bases at V and 12 bases at J, with 17 bases in the middle. The CDR3 DNA reads TGCAGTGCTAGGGAGCCAGGGGCCAGAAACACCTTC. It specifies CSAREPGARNTF.

This clonotype was recorded at least ten times. The V call is TRBV5-1, the J call TRBJ2-3, with 11 bases identical to TRBD2. Unmatched junction bases numbered 1, after V lost 2 bases and J lost 2 bases. The CDR3 runs 15 residues. CDR1 and CDR2 from the germline V gene are SGHRS and YFSETQ. Here the CDR3 reads CASSLLAGATDTQYF. The CDR3, as DNA: TGCGCCAGCAGCTTACTAGCGGGGGCCACAGATACGCAGTATTTT.

This clonotype has at least ten counts. J is TRBJ1-6 and V is TRBV6-1; D gene ambiguous. CDR1 is MNHNS and CDR2 is SASEGT in the germline V gene. CDR3 length: 15 residues. Trimming removed 1 base from V and 10 bases from J, with 14 bases in between. CDR3 in DNA: TGTGCCAGCAGTGAAGTTATGACCCATGGGTCACCCCTCCACTTT. This sequence encodes CASSEVMTHGSPLHF.

On this clonotype itself: Possible read error: a much larger clone is one base away. V and J are TRBV20-1 and TRBJ2-5; possible D gene TRBD2, 5 bases. The CDR3 sequence is 12 residues long. Germline CDR1 is DFQATT and CDR2 is SNEGSKA (reference sequence). V lost 3 bases and J 11 bases, leaving 16 bases between the germline ends. Here the CDR3 DNA reads TGCAGTGCTAGCGGGGTATACAATGAGCAGTACTTC. Its protein product is CSASGVYNEQYF.

This chain connects TRBV6-6 to TRBJ2-7; TRBD1 aligns across 7 bases. Germline lookup yields CDR1 MNHNY and CDR2 SVGAGI (reference sequence). The ends lost 6 bases at V and 7 bases at J; junction bases unmatched: 15. The CDR3 is made up of 15 amino acids. In DNA, the CDR3 is TGTGCCAGCAGGTACGACAGGGCCCTAGGAAATGAGCAGTACTTC. It is translated as CASRYDRALGNEQYF.

Ten or more counts support this clonotype. The chain combines TRBV5-1 with TRBJ2-7; 7 positions agree with TRBD2. V lost 5 bases to trimming and J lost 0 bases; unmatched junction nucleotides: 8. The CDR3 is 15 residues long. In germline, CDR1 is SGHRS, CDR2 YFSETQ. The CDR3 DNA is TGCGCCAGCAGATCGCAGCGGGGTCCCTCCTACGAGCAGTACTTC. This encodes CASRSQRGPSYEQYF.

Of note for this clonotype: A read error may explain this, as a much larger clone is one base away. The rearrangement uses TRBV30 and TRBJ2-7, with D possibly matching TRBD2 (5 bases). V lost 5 bases and J lost 5, with 16 bases in between. CDR1 is GTSNPN and CDR2 is SVGIG in the germline V gene (reference sequence). The CDR3 is made up of 13 amino acids. DNA of the CDR3: TGTGCCTGGCAGAGGGCAAATCTCGACGAGCAGTACTTC. It codes for CAWQRANLDEQYF.

This clonotype occurred many times. The chain's CDR3 is CASSLSGTGWYEQYF. Here the CDR3 DNA reads TGTGCCAGCAGCTTGAGTGGGACAGGGTGGTACGAGCAGTACTTC. The chain is built from TRBV5-6 and TRBJ2-7; TRBD1 matches at 9 bases. With V trimmed by 1 base and J by 4 bases, 6 bases remained unmatched. CDR1 and CDR2 from the germline V gene are SGHDT and YYEEEE. CDR3 length equals 15 residues.

This chain uses TRBV12-3 or TRBV12-4 with TRBJ2-3; either TRBD1 or TRBD2 may supply D (5 bases each). The CDR3 is 15 residues long. V was cut by 2 bases and J by 0 bases, with 9 bases left in between. CDR3 residues: CASSLQGVSTDTQYF. The CDR3 DNA follows: TGTGCCAGCAGTTTACAGGGAGTGAGCACAGATACGCAGTATTTT.

The sample holds a few counts of this clonotype. The chain joins TRBV9 to TRBJ2-7, with D perhaps matching TRBD1 (5 bases). Germline values: CDR1 SGDLS, CDR2 YYNGEE. CDR3 size: 16 residues. V was clipped by 8 bases and J by 7 bases, with 28 bases between them. The CDR3 sequence is CASSPTQGTTYNEQYF. The CDR3 region has the DNA TGTGCCAGTAGCCCTACCCAGGGTACCACCTACAATGAGCAGTACTTC.

This clonotype was observed a single time. The rearrangement links TRBV20-1 to TRBJ1-1; a possible D gene is TRBD1 (5 bases). Germline CDR1 DFQATT, CDR2 SNEGSKA (reference sequence). The V and J ends lost 6 bases and 0 bases respectively, with 17 bases between them. The CDR3 totals 15 residues. The CDR3 nucleotides are TGCAGTGCCAGGGACCAGAACGGGATGAACACTGAAGCTTTCTTT. Translation: CSARDQNGMNTEAFF.

The chain has TRBV4-3 and TRBJ1-6; D is ambiguous. CDR3 length equals 19 residues. The V and J ends lost 0 bases and 0 bases respectively, with 15 bases between them. From germline, CDR1 is LGHNA and CDR2 YSLEER. The CDR3, as DNA: TGCGCCAGCAGCCAAGATATTGTCGCGGCTGGCTCCTATAATTCACCCCTCCACTTT. This sequence encodes CASSQDIVAAGSYNSPLHF.

For this clonotype: One end of the junction does not line up with germline, which may come from a read error. The rearrangement links TRBV4-1 to TRBJ2-3; 7 bases are shared with TRBD1. Germline V gene lookup returns CDR1 MGHRA and CDR2 YSYEKL. This CDR3 contains 16 residues. This CDR3 reads CAGSQTRGLGTDTQYF. The DNA for the CDR3 is TGCGCCGGCAGCCAAACGAGGGGGCTCGGCACAGATACGCAGTATTTT.

This clonotype was found a few times. This chain joins TRBV6-1 and TRBJ1-6; 7 bases agree with TRBD1. CDR3 length: 14 residues. From germline, CDR1 is MNHNS and CDR2 SASEGT. The trim removed 2 bases at V and 10 bases at J, leaving 5 bases unmatched. DNA for the CDR3: TGTGCCAGCAGTGAAAAGACAGGGCGGTCACCCCTCCACTTT. The encoded protein is CASSEKTGRSPLHF.

This clonotype was recorded at least ten times. This chain joins TRBV7-8 and TRBJ2-3; TRBD2 matches 8 bases. This CDR3 contains 15 residues. Germline V lookup: CDR1 SGHVS, CDR2 FQNEAQ. After removal of 2 bases from V and 5 bases from J, the junction contained 6 bases not matched to a gene. The CDR3 loop reads CASSLSGGRVDTQYF. CDR3 sequence (DNA): TGTGCCAGCAGCTTATCGGGGGGGCGTGTAGATACGCAGTATTTT.

The chain combines TRBV5-4 with TRBJ2-1, with TRBD2 matching 9 bases. Germline V lookup: CDR1 SGHNT, CDR2 YYREEE (reference sequence). The CDR3 runs 15 residues. Losses at the gene ends were 2 bases for V and 6 bases for J; bases not matched to a gene: 6. The CDR3 loop is CASSFSAGGGNEQFF. The CDR3 DNA reads as TGTGCCAGCAGCTTCTCAGCGGGGGGTGGCAATGAGCAGTTCTTC.

This clonotype turned up a few times. J is TRBJ1-2 and V is TRBV5-1, with a tentative D call TRBD1 (6 bases). The CDR3 is made up of 15 amino acids. Germline CDR1 is SGHRS and CDR2 is YFSETQ. V lost 0 bases to trimming and J lost 6 bases, with 15 bases between them. The CDR3 spells CASSLDRVGGNGYTF. As DNA, the CDR3 is TGCGCCAGCAGCTTGGACCGGGTAGGGGGGAATGGCTACACCTTC.